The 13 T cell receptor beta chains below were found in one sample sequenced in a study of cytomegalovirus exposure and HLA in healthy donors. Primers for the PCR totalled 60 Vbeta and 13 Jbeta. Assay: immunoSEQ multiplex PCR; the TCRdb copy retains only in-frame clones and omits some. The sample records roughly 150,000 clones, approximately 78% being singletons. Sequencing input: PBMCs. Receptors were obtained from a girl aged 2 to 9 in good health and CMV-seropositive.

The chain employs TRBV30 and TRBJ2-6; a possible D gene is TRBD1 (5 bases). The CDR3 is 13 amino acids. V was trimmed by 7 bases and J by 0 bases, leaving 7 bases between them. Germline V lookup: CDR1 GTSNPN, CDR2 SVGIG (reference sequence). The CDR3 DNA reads TGTGCCTCGCAGGGCTCTGGGGCCAACGTCCTGACTTTC. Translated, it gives CASQGSGANVLTF.

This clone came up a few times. The CDR3 is CAWTLDRGHPLHF. For the CDR3, the DNA is TGTGCCTGGACCCTGGACAGGGGACACCCCCTCCACTTT. The rearrangement joins TRBV30 to TRBJ1-6, with TRBD1 identical over 9 bases. V gave up 4 bases and J gave up 13 bases; unmatched junction bases: 8. CDR3 length: 13 residues. Germline-derived CDR1 and CDR2 are GTSNPN and SVGIG (reference sequence).

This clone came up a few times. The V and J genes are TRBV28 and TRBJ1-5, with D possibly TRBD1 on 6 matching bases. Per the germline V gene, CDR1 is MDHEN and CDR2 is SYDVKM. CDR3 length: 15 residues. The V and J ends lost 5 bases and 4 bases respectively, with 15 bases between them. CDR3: CASSQLQGENQPQHF. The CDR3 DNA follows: TGTGCCAGCAGTCAACTACAGGGCGAGAATCAGCCCCAGCATTTT.

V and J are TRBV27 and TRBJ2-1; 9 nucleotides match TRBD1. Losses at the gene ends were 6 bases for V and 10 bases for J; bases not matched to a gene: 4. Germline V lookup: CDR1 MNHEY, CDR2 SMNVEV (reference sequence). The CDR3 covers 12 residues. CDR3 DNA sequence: TGTGCCAGCAGCACAGGGGGCCTAGAGCAGTTCTTC. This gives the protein CASSTGGLEQFF.

The CDR3 loop reads CASLRGGFANQPQHF. CDR3 nucleotides: TGTGCCAGCCTACGGGGAGGGTTCGCCAATCAGCCCCAGCATTTT. This chain links TRBV6-1 with TRBJ1-5, with D unclear. V gave up 8 bases and J gave up 3 bases, with 17 bases separating them. This CDR3 spans 15 amino acids. From germline, CDR1 is MNHNS and CDR2 SASEGT.

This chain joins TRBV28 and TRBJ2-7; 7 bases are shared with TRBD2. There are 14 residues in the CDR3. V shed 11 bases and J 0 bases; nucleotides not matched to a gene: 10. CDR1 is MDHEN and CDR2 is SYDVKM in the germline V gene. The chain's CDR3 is CASAAGLISYEQYF. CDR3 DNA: TGTGCCTCCGCAGCGGGGCTCATCTCCTACGAGCAGTACTTC.

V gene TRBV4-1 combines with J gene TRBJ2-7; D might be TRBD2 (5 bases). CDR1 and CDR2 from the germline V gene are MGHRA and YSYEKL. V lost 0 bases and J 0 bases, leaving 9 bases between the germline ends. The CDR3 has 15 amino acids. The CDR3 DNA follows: TGCGCCAGCAGCCAAGATCGTGGGAGCTCCTACGAGCAGTACTTC. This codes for CASSQDRGSSYEQYF.

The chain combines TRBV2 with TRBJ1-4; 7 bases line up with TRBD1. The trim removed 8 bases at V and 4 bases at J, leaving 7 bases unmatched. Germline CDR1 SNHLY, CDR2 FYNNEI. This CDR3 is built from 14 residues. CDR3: CASYPGQLNEKLFF. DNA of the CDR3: TGTGCCAGCTACCCGGGACAGCTTAATGAAAAACTGTTTTTT.

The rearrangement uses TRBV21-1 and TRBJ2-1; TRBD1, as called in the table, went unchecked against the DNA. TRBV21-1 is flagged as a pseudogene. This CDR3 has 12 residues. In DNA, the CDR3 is TGTGCCAGCAGCGGACAGGGGGCTGAGCAGTTCTTC. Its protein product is CASSGQGAEQFF.

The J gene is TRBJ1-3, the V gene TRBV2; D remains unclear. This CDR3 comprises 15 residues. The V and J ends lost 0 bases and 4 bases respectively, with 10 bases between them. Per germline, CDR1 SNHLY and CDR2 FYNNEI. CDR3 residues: CASSEADILGNTIYF. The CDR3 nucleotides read TGTGCCAGCAGTGAAGCCGATATACTCGGAAACACCATATATTTT.

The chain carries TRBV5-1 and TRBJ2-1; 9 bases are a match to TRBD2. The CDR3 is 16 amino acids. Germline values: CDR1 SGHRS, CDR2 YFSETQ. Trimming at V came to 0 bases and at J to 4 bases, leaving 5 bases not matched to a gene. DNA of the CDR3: TGCGCCAGCAGCTTGGGGCTAGCGGGACCGTACAATGAGCAGTTCTTC. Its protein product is CASSLGLAGPYNEQFF.

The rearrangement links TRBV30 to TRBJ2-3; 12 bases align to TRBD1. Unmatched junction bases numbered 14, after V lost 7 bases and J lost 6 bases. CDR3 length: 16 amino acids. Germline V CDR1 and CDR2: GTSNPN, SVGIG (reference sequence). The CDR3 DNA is TGTGCCTTGACCGGGACAGGGGGCTTACCAACGGATACGCAGTATTTT. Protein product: CALTGTGGLPTDTQYF.

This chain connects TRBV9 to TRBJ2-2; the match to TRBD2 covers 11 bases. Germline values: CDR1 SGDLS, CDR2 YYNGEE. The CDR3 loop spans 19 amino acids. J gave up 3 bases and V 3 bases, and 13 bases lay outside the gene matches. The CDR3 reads CASSAGLAAISGDTGELFF. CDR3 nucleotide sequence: TGTGCCAGCAGCGCGGGACTAGCGGCCATAAGCGGGGACACCGGGGAGCTGTTTTTT. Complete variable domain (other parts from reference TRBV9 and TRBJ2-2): DSGVTQTPKHLITATGQRVTLRCSPRSGDLSVYWYQQSLDQGLQFLIQYYNGEERAKGNILERFSAQQFPDLHSELNLSSLELGDSALYFCASSAGLAAISGDTGELFFGEGSRLTVL.